Shown below are 11 T cell receptor beta chains from a single sample sequenced in a study of shared clonotypes between healthy human individuals. Naive CD8 cells were CD45RO-negative, positively selected for CCR7, excluding terminally differentiated effector memory CD45RA+ cells. Method: immunoSEQ multiplex PCR; TCRdb's copy keeps in-frame clones and lacks some. The profile shows about 2.2 million clones, 90% to 95% of them singletons. The sequencing sample was made of naive CD8+ T cells from PBMCs. The receptors stem from a man between 18 and 29 years old in good health. Some clones in this sample may be carry-over from other donors' samples.

This rearrangement joins TRBV27 to TRBJ1-1; unclear D gene. CDR1 and CDR2 (germline): MNHEY, SMNVEV (reference sequence). Trimming cost V 6 bases and J 0 bases, with 14 bases left between them. The CDR3 spans 15 residues. The CDR3 nucleotides read TGTGCCAGCAGCCCGCTAGGGCTTCTGAACACTGAAGCTTTCTTT. Translated: CASSPLGLLNTEAFF.

V usage is TRBV11-2 and J usage is TRBJ2-3; D is possibly TRBD2 (5 bases). The CDR3 is 16 residues long. V was pared by 2 bases and J by 4 bases, with 16 bases between. In germline, CDR1 is SGHAT, CDR2 FQNNGV. CDR3 DNA: TGTGCCAGCAGCTTAATTATGGGAGAAGCCGCAGATACGCAGTATTTT. Residues: CASSLIMGEAADTQYF. Full variable domain (outside the CDR3, taken from reference TRBV11-2 and TRBJ2-3): EAGVAQSPRYKIIEKRQSVAFWCNPISGHATLYWYQQILGQGPKLLIQFQNNGVVDDSQLPKDRFSAERLKGVDSTLKIQPAKLEDSAVYLCASSLIMGEAADTQYFGPGTRLTVL.

A note on this clone: Other DNA sequences in the sample encode the same CDR3. The J gene is TRBJ2-7, the V gene TRBV27, with 9 bases fitting TRBD1. Germline V gene lookup returns CDR1 MNHEY and CDR2 SMNVEV (reference sequence). This CDR3 contains 16 residues. V dropped 0 bases and J dropped 4; count of bases not matched to a gene: 7. Here the CDR3 reads CASSLSSGDRVYEQYF. The CDR3 DNA reads as TGTGCCAGCAGTTTATCGAGCGGGGACAGGGTATACGAGCAGTACTTC.

The chain is built from TRBV5-5 and TRBJ2-7; tentative D call: TRBD2 (5 bases). Germline assignment: CDR1 SGHKS and CDR2 YYEKEE (reference sequence). The CDR3 length is 14 residues. V lost 0 bases and J 5 bases, leaving 12 bases between the germline ends. CDR3 sequence: CASSLASGSDEQYF. CDR3 bases: TGTGCCAGCAGCTTGGCCTCGGGGTCCGACGAGCAGTACTTC.

The chain is built from TRBV6-1 and TRBJ2-2; D might be TRBD1 (6 bases). This CDR3 is 15 amino acids long. Between the trimmed V and J ends, which lost 2 bases and 6 bases, there was a span of 13 bases. Per the germline V gene, CDR1 is MNHNS and CDR2 is SASEGT. CDR3 nucleotides: TGTGCCAGCAGTGAAAGCAGGGGTTGGGCCGGGGAGCTGTTTTTT. Protein sequence: CASSESRGWAGELFF.

V is TRBV9 and J is TRBJ2-3; D is uncertain. The germline V and J ends were trimmed by 0 bases and 6 bases, with 20 bases remaining between them. Germline CDR1 SGDLS, CDR2 YYNGEE. CDR3 length: 17 amino acids. CDR3 DNA sequence: TGTGCCAGCAGCGTAGGGAATCGCTACGACCTTTTGGATACGCAGTATTTT. Translated, it gives CASSVGNRYDLLDTQYF.

V usage is TRBV28 and J usage is TRBJ2-3; D possibly corresponds to TRBD1 (5 bases). Germline CDR1 and CDR2: MDHEN and SYDVKM. The CDR3 runs 17 residues. V lost 1 base and J 4 bases, leaving 18 bases between the germline ends. The CDR3 protein is CASSLYGGADAADTQYF. The CDR3 DNA is TGTGCCAGCAGTTTATACGGTGGGGCAGATGCGGCAGATACGCAGTATTTT.

V is TRBV19 and J is TRBJ1-5, with D maybe TRBD1 (5 bases). The CDR3 has 14 amino acids. CDR1 LNHDA and CDR2 SQIVND come from the germline V gene (reference sequence). With 7 bases removed from V and 8 bases from J, the gap between germline ends came to 18 bases. CDR3 sequence reads: CASTPGGTREPQHF. As DNA, the CDR3 is TGTGCCAGTACCCCGGGGGGGACTCGGGAGCCCCAGCATTTT.

J is TRBJ2-7 and V is TRBV28, with 11 bases fitting TRBD1. CDR3 length: 16 residues. V trimming: 4 bases; J trimming: 1 base; junction bases outside the gene matches: 6. Germline CDR1 is MDHEN and CDR2 is SYDVKM. The CDR3 DNA is TGTGCCAGCAGTTCCTGGGGGACAGGGGGTTCCTACGAGCAGTACTTC. Amino acid sequence: CASSSWGTGGSYEQYF.

Here the CDR3 DNA reads TGTGCCAGCAGTTTGACAGGGGGCTGGCATGAGCAGTTCTTC. This gives the protein CASSLTGGWHEQFF. The chain has TRBV27 and TRBJ2-1, with 10 bases lining up with TRBD1. V was pared by 3 bases and J by 8 bases, with 4 bases of the junction left unmatched. This CDR3 is built from 14 residues. Germline V gives CDR1 MNHEY, CDR2 SMNVEV (reference sequence).

Notes on this clone: Other DNA sequences in the sample encode the same CDR3. The chain uses TRBV27 and TRBJ1-2; 7 bases map to TRBD1. There are 15 residues in the CDR3. Germline-derived CDR1 and CDR2 are MNHEY and SMNVEV (reference sequence). Trimming took 3 bases from V and 0 from J; bases not matched to a gene: 4. The CDR3 sequence: CASSFRQGTNYGYTF. The CDR3 DNA is TGTGCCAGCAGTTTCAGACAGGGAACTAACTATGGCTACACCTTC.